These T cell receptor beta chains were read from a single sample in a study of human T cells and chemical hapten exposure. MiXCR, run by TCRdb on the RACE reads, gives a single entry per CDR3 protein. This table has around 130,000 distinct CDR3 sequences, around 8.2% appearing once. The sample comprised whole blood. Source of these receptors: a male donor in good health. Some clones in this sample may be carry-over from other donors' samples. CDR3s include the opening cysteine and the closing phenylalanine or tryptophan. D genes are given only for firm matches. Clone size, where shown, is once, few, many, or a class for clones that have expanded.

TGCAGCGTTGAAGATCCGCAGGGGATCGTCGAGACCCAGTACTTC | CSVEDPQGIVETQYF | - | few | TRBJ2-5 | TRBV29-1
TGCAGCGTTGAAAGACAGAACACTGAAGCTTTCTTT | CSVERQNTEAFF | - | many | TRBJ1-1 | TRBV29-1
TGTGCCAGCAGCTTAGGAATGGGCAATCAGCCCCAGCATTTT | CASSLGMGNQPQHF | - | many | TRBJ1-5 | TRBV7-2
TGCAGCGTCTCCAACAGGGGGGAAAAACTGTTTTTT | CSVSNRGEKLFF | TRBD1 | many | TRBJ1-4 | TRBV29-1
TGTGCCAGCAGTTCGGGTCTCGTAGGGAATCAGCCCCAGCATTTT | CASSSGLVGNQPQHF | - | - | TRBJ1-5 | TRBV12-3/TRBV12-4
TGTGCCCTAAAACCTGAACAGGGTAACTATGGCTACACCTTC | CALKPEQGNYGYTF | - | - | TRBJ1-2 | TRBV10-3
TGCGCCAGCGCTCCATCCGGAACCTACGAGCAGTACTTC | CASAPSGTYEQYF | - | many | TRBJ2-7 | TRBV5-1
TGTGCCAGCAGCCAAGGCCGGACAGGAAACACTGAAGCTTTCTTT | CASSQGRTGNTEAFF | TRBD1 | many | TRBJ1-1 | TRBV3-1
TGCAGTGCTAGAGGAATACTCTACGAGCAGTACTTC | CSARGILYEQYF | - | many | TRBJ2-7 | TRBV20-1
TGTGCCAGCAGCTTGGGACAGGGATTTCGGCCCCAGCATTTT | CASSLGQGFRPQHF | TRBD1 | many | TRBJ1-5 | TRBV7-2
TGCAGTGCTAGGTCCGGGCCCACTGAAGCTTTCTTT | CSARSGPTEAFF | - | - | TRBJ1-1 | TRBV20-1
TGTGCCAGCAGCCCGACACTGGGTGCAGGGGGAGAAAAACTGTTTTTT | CASSPTLGAGGEKLFF | TRBD1 | - | TRBJ1-4 | TRBV7-6
TGTGCCAGCAGTTATAGGGACAGGAACTATGGCTACACCTTC | CASSYRDRNYGYTF | TRBD1 | few | TRBJ1-2 | TRBV6-5
TGCAGTGCTAGAGTAGAAGGGGCGCGGTATGGCCACACCTTC | CSARVEGARYGHTF | - | - | TRBJ1-2 | TRBV20-1
TGCAGTGCTCCGGGACTTCCCCTCCCATCACAAGAGACCCAGTACTTC | CSAPGLPLPSQETQYF | - | - | TRBJ2-5 | TRBV20-1
TGCAGCGTTGAAGAAGGCGGGCGGTGGGCCACCGGGGAGCTGTTTTTT | CSVEEGGRWATGELFF | - | few | TRBJ2-2 | TRBV29-1
TGTGCCAGCAGCTCCATCAACGGAATGTCCAAAAACATTCAGTACTTC | CASSSINGMSKNIQYF | - | - | TRBJ2-4 | TRBV13
TGCAGTGCTAGATCCCCCAGAGGAAATGAGCAGTTCTTC | CSARSPRGNEQFF | - | - | TRBJ2-1 | TRBV20-1